A selection of T cell receptor beta chains follows, all from one sample in a study of tumour-infiltrating T cells in Burkitt lymphoma. Some clones are missing from TCRdb's copy, which holds only in-frame ones; the method was immunoSEQ multiplex PCR. The table lists 4,000 to 5,000 clones, about 25% of them singletons, with more than 25% in the top ten. Input material: tumor tissue. Receptors were obtained from a human donor with diffuse large B-cell lymphoma. CDR3s leave out the opening cysteine and the closing phenylalanine or tryptophan. Each record gives: V gene, CDR3 protein.

TRBV5-1	ASSLDGGTSGMGEQF
TRBV7-8	ASSITGFYEQY
TRBV5-1	ASSLGEGISYEQY
TRBV19	ASRVDGYNEQF
TRBV4-3	ASSLPLVGLTQY
TRBV11-2	ASSLDGWGKSTGELF
TRBV14	ASSYLRGREAF
TRBV15	ATSRGAGRYEQY
TRBV11-3	ASSLAAGDYNEQF
TRBV9	ASSGGDPVGDEQY
TRBV2	ASPTGTGNTIY